This passage covers 29 T cell receptor beta chains from one sample sequenced in a study of T cell responses to AZD1222 COVID-19 vaccine. Using immunoSEQ multiplex PCR, the repertoire was profiled, and TCRdb retains in-frame clones only, with some absent. The sample shows more than 85,000 clones, around 93% of them seen only once. The sequencing used peripheral blood, collected on day 0 of AZD1222 vaccination. The receptors derive from an adult in good health.

The V and J genes are TRBV11-2 and TRBJ2-3, with D possibly being TRBD2 (5 bases). The germline V and J ends were trimmed by 5 bases and 2 bases, with 17 bases remaining between them. Looked up from germline, CDR1 is SGHAT and CDR2 is FQNNGV. The CDR3 is 16 amino acids. CDR3 nucleotides: TGTGCCAGCAGCCTCCGCGGGCCCTCTTTCACAGATACGCAGTATTTT. This codes for CASSLRGPSFTDTQYF.

The chain combines TRBV27 with TRBJ2-2; tentatively, D is TRBD1 (5 bases). This CDR3 comprises 13 residues. Trimming pared 10 bases from V and 1 base from J, leaving 10 bases between. Germline V gene lookup returns CDR1 MNHEY and CDR2 SMNVEV (reference sequence). CDR3 coding DNA: TGTGCCACGGCCCAGGGGAACACCGGGGAGCTGTTTTTT. Translating gives CATAQGNTGELFF.

The gene calls are TRBV6-5 and TRBJ1-1; tentative D call: TRBD1 (5 bases). V lost 2 bases and J 5 bases, leaving 9 bases between the germline ends. The CDR3 is 13 residues long. Per the germline V gene, CDR1 is MNHEY and CDR2 is SVGAGI. The CDR3 loop reads CASSYVRGTEAFF. CDR3 bases: TGTGCCAGCAGTTACGTAAGGGGAACTGAAGCTTTCTTT.

The chain recombines TRBV5-6 with TRBJ1-2; weak D call: TRBD1 (5 bases). Trimming left V 4 bases short and J 5 bases short, with 9 bases between. Germline V gene sequence: CDR1 SGHDT, CDR2 YYEEEE. The CDR3 totals 12 residues. CDR3 residues: CASSPDSYGYTF. In nucleotides, the CDR3 is TGTGCCAGCAGCCCCGACAGTTATGGCTACACCTTC.

V gene TRBV29-1 combines with J gene TRBJ2-2; TRBD2 matches 7 bases. The CDR3 length is 16 residues. CDR1 is SQVTM, CDR2 ANQGSEA, per germline. The trim removed 1 base at V and 0 bases at J, leaving 5 bases unmatched. The CDR3 DNA reads TGCAGCGTTGAAGGTTTGGGGGGGACGAACACCGGGGAGCTGTTTTTT. It codes for CSVEGLGGTNTGELFF.

The J gene is TRBJ1-2, the V gene TRBV28, with D unclear. This CDR3 comprises 15 residues. Trimming shortened V by 2 bases and J by 2 bases, and 12 bases separated the two germline ends. Germline V gene data show CDR1 as MDHEN and CDR2 as SYDVKM. CDR3 in DNA: TGTGCCAGCAGTTTAACCGGGCGAAGCAACTATGGCTACACCTTC. As protein: CASSLTGRSNYGYTF.

The rearrangement joins TRBV10-1 to TRBJ2-7, with D perhaps TRBD2 (6 bases). Trimming left V 5 bases short and J 3 bases short, with 14 bases between. The CDR3 is 14 residues long. Germline V gene lookup returns CDR1 WNHNN and CDR2 SYGVQD (reference sequence). The CDR3 DNA is TGCGCCAGCAGTCCTAGCGCTCTAGGCTACGAGCAGTACTTC. Translated: CASSPSALGYEQYF.

The V and J genes are TRBV6-5 and TRBJ2-7; D is uncertain. Germline lookup yields CDR1 MNHEY and CDR2 SVGAGI. CDR3 size: 14 residues. V lost 2 bases, J lost 2 bases, and 10 bases lay in between. The CDR3 protein is CASSYQGGTYEQYF. CDR3 in DNA: TGTGCCAGCAGTTACCAAGGCGGAACCTACGAGCAGTACTTC.

This clone appeared a single time. The V and J genes are TRBV18 and TRBJ2-2; D is perhaps TRBD2 (5 bases). CDR3 length: 16 residues. V gave up 2 bases and J gave up 0 bases, with 10 bases separating them. Germline-derived CDR1 and CDR2 are KGHSH and LQKENI. The CDR3: CASSPSRTPNTGELFF. DNA for the CDR3: TGTGCCAGCTCACCATCTCGGACTCCGAACACCGGGGAGCTGTTTTTT.

The V call is TRBV19, the J call TRBJ1-5; a possible D gene is TRBD1 (5 bases). Per the germline V gene, CDR1 is LNHDA and CDR2 is SQIVND (reference sequence). This CDR3 is 15 amino acids long. Trimming took 1 base from V and 4 from J, leaving 11 bases between them. The CDR3 bases are TGTGCCAGTAGTATAGTCCTCGCAGGGAATCAGCCCCAGCATTTT. This encodes CASSIVLAGNQPQHF.

CDR3 residues: CASSPTGDYGYTF. The CDR3 region has the DNA TGCGCCAGCAGCCCGACAGGTGACTATGGCTACACCTTC. The chain links TRBV5-1 to TRBJ1-2; perhaps TRBD1 as D (6 bases). V lost 4 bases, J lost 3 bases, and 10 bases lay in between. The CDR3 has 13 residues. Looked up from germline, CDR1 is SGHRS and CDR2 is YFSETQ.

This chain uses TRBV3-1 (or the pseudogene TRBV3-2) with TRBJ2-1, with D tentatively TRBD1 (5 bases). Germline values: CDR1 LGHDT, CDR2 YNNKEL (reference sequence). Trimming cost V 2 bases and J 2 bases, with 13 bases left between them. The CDR3 has 16 residues. In nucleotides, the CDR3 is TGTGCCAGCAGCCAATATAGGGGTACAGCCTACAATGAGCAGTTCTTC. This encodes CASSQYRGTAYNEQFF.

This CDR3 reads CASSQERGQGGGNTIYF. The CDR3 DNA follows: TGTGCCAGCAGCCAAGAACGGGGACAGGGGGGAGGAAACACCATATATTTT. The chain combines TRBV4-2 with TRBJ1-3; 11 bases map to TRBD1. Trimming removed 0 bases from V and 4 bases from J; junction bases left unmatched: 5. CDR1 is LGHNA and CDR2 is YNFKEQ in the germline V gene. This CDR3 is 17 amino acids long.

This chain uses TRBV6-5 with TRBJ1-1; 8 bases fit TRBD1. The CDR3 totals 15 residues. V dropped 2 bases and J dropped 5; count of bases not matched to a gene: 7. Per the germline V gene, CDR1 is MNHEY and CDR2 is SVGAGI. CDR3 DNA sequence: TGTGCCAGCAGTTACGCAGGGGGCGCGAGGACTGAAGCTTTCTTT. Residues: CASSYAGGARTEAFF.

The chain is built from TRBV14 and TRBJ1-1; possibly TRBD1 for D (6 bases). Deletions cut 4 bases from V and 8 bases from J, with 17 bases between. The CDR3 loop spans 14 amino acids. Germline assignment: CDR1 SGHDN and CDR2 FVKESK. In DNA, the CDR3 is TGTGCCAGCAGCCGCGCACAGGGAGGGGCAGAAGCTTTCTTT. Protein sequence: CASSRAQGGAEAFF.

V gene TRBV28 combines with J gene TRBJ1-1, with 9 bases lining up with TRBD1. This CDR3 spans 13 amino acids. Germline V gene lookup returns CDR1 MDHEN and CDR2 SYDVKM. With V trimmed by 5 bases and J by 5 bases, 3 bases remained unmatched. CDR3 in DNA: TGTGCCAGCAGTCCGACAGGGGGGACTGAAGCTTTCTTT. The encoded protein is CASSPTGGTEAFF.

This clone has a single count. The chain uses TRBV21-1 and TRBJ1-5; TRBD1 is taken as the D call from the table, unchecked against the DNA. TRBV21-1 is a known pseudogene. The CDR3 is 16 amino acids. The CDR3, as DNA: TGTGCCAGCAGCAATCTTTCAGGGCAGACTAATCAGCCCCAGCATTTT. This encodes CASSNLSGQTNQPQHF.

This chain uses TRBV6-5 with TRBJ2-1; TRBD2 might be the D (5 bases). This CDR3 has 13 amino acids. CDR1 and CDR2 (germline): MNHEY, SVGAGI. Trimming stripped 2 bases from V and 10 bases from J, with 12 bases between. Here the CDR3 DNA reads TGTGCCAGCAGTTACGTCGGGGTGGAGGAGCAGTTCTTC. Its protein product is CASSYVGVEEQFF.

V and J are TRBV11-2 and TRBJ2-3, with 10 bases that match TRBD1. Trimming at V came to 4 bases and at J to 2 bases, leaving 3 bases not matched to a gene. The CDR3 is made up of 15 amino acids. In germline, CDR1 is SGHAT, CDR2 FQNNGV. The DNA of the CDR3 is TGTGCCAGCAGCTGGGACAGGGGTACCACAGATACGCAGTATTTT. Its protein product is CASSWDRGTTDTQYF.

The CDR3 DNA reads TGTGCCAGCGGGGGGCGGTCCTACAATGAGCAGTTCTTC. Encoded protein: CASGGRSYNEQFF. The chain combines TRBV6-5 with TRBJ2-1, with D perhaps given as TRBD1 or TRBD2 (6 bases each). CDR1 is MNHEY, CDR2 SVGAGI, per germline. The V end was cut by 8 bases, the J end by 1 base, with 9 bases between. This CDR3 is 13 amino acids long.

V gene TRBV19 combines with J gene TRBJ2-7, with D hard to call. This CDR3 spans 14 amino acids. Trimming removed 5 bases at V and 2 bases at J, with 13 bases between. CDR1 and CDR2 from the germline V gene are LNHDA and SQIVND (reference sequence). CDR3 region: CASSPASSAYEQYF. Here the CDR3 DNA reads TGTGCCAGTAGTCCAGCCAGTAGTGCCTACGAGCAGTACTTC.

The chain couples TRBV30 to TRBJ1-3; D unclear. Trimming cost V 3 bases and J 0 bases, with 6 bases left between them. Per germline, CDR1 GTSNPN and CDR2 SVGIG (reference sequence). This CDR3 is built from 13 residues. The CDR3 sequence is CAWRGSSGNTIYF. The CDR3 nucleotides are TGTGCCTGGAGGGGGAGCTCTGGAAACACCATATATTTT.

This clone was detected a few times. This chain joins TRBV5-1 and TRBJ1-3; D uncertain. Per germline, CDR1 SGHRS and CDR2 YFSETQ. The CDR3 sequence is 15 residues long. Trimming cost V 0 bases and J 0 bases, with 7 bases left between them. CDR3 bases: TGCGCCAGCAGCTTGGACGGGTACTCTGGAAACACCATATATTTT. The encoded protein is CASSLDGYSGNTIYF.

The genes are TRBV2 and TRBJ1-5; the match to TRBD1 covers 7 bases. There are 19 residues in the CDR3. Germline trimming cut 3 bases from V and 3 bases from J; bases unmatched to any gene: 17. Germline V lookup: CDR1 SNHLY, CDR2 FYNNEI. The CDR3 nucleotides read TGTGCCAGCAGTGACCCTACTCTGGCCGGGACAGCCAACAATCAGCCCCAGCATTTT. This codes for CASSDPTLAGTANNQPQHF.

The chain couples TRBV5-1 to TRBJ1-5; D ambiguous. CDR3 length equals 14 residues. In germline, CDR1 is SGHRS, CDR2 YFSETQ. The V end lost 4 bases, the J end lost 0 bases, and 8 bases lay between the germline ends. CDR3 protein: CASSVDFSNQPQHF. The CDR3 DNA is TGCGCCAGCAGCGTTGATTTTAGCAATCAGCCCCAGCATTTT.

The V call is TRBV19, the J call TRBJ1-1; D not certain. This CDR3 comprises 13 residues. V was pared by 3 bases and J by 1 base, with 6 bases between. Germline assignment: CDR1 LNHDA and CDR2 SQIVND (reference sequence). Here the CDR3 reads CASSILANTEAFF. DNA for the CDR3: TGTGCCAGTAGTATTTTGGCGAACACTGAAGCTTTCTTT.

The V and J genes are TRBV28 and TRBJ2-3; 7 nucleotides line up with TRBD2. Germline CDR1 MDHEN, CDR2 SYDVKM. With 4 bases clipped from V and 5 bases from J, the junction kept 6 bases outside the gene matches. This CDR3 has 14 amino acids. CDR3 amino acids: CASSWGGVGDTQYF. DNA of the CDR3: TGTGCCAGCAGTTGGGGGGGGGTTGGAGATACGCAGTATTTT.

This clone was seen once. V and J are TRBV11-2 and TRBJ2-7; D not certain. CDR1 and CDR2 (germline): SGHAT, FQNNGV. Trimming shortened V by 5 bases and J by 6 bases, and 8 bases separated the two germline ends. The CDR3 runs 11 residues. This chain's CDR3 is CASSPGSEQYF. The CDR3 DNA is TGTGCCAGCAGCCCCGGCAGCGAGCAGTACTTC.

This chain joins TRBV10-2 and TRBJ2-7; the D gene is possibly TRBD2 (6 bases). The CDR3 has 13 amino acids. CDR1 is WSHSY, CDR2 SAAADI, per germline. Between the trimmed V and J ends, which lost 8 bases and 5 bases, there was a span of 16 bases. The CDR3 region is CASAGLLPHEQYF. CDR3 bases: TGCGCCAGCGCGGGACTCCTTCCCCACGAGCAGTACTTC.